This entry lists 7 T cell receptor beta chains sequenced from one sample in a study of T cell repertoires in cytomegalovirus infection. TCRdb recomputed calls from the reads with MiXCR, one row per CDR3 protein. There are 150,000 to 200,000 distinct CDR3 sequences in the sample; about 18% occur only once, and roughly 24% lies in the top ten. The sequenced material came from CD8+ T cells from PBMCs. These receptors were obtained from a human donor in good health (CMV status not recorded). Some clones in this sample may be carry-over from other donors' samples.

This chain's CDR3 is CASSPLTDGGELFF. CDR3 nucleotides: TGTGCCAGCAGCCCTTTAACAGACGGCGGGGAGCTGTTTTTT. The chain has TRBV12-3 or TRBV12-4 and TRBJ2-2, with unresolved D. This CDR3 is 14 amino acids long. V lost 6 bases, J lost 7 bases, and 15 bases lay in between.

This clonotype turned up a few times. V usage is TRBV29-1 and J usage is TRBJ1-2, with no clear D. The germline V gene encodes CDR1 SQVTM and CDR2 ANQGSEA. CDR3 length: 15 amino acids. Between the trimmed V and J ends, which lost 4 bases and 4 bases, there was a span of 19 bases. CDR3 nucleotides: TGCAGCGTTGCGTTTTCCGGCGATGCTGGCTATGGCTACACCTTC. It is translated as CSVAFSGDAGYGYTF.

The sample holds a few counts of this clonotype. V is TRBV12-3 or TRBV12-4 and J is TRBJ2-2; D not resolved. CDR3 length equals 12 residues. V lost 2 bases, J lost 10 bases, and 8 bases lay in between. The chain's CDR3 is CASSLSSAELFF. CDR3 nucleotide sequence: TGTGCCAGCAGTTTATCATCCGCGGAGCTGTTTTTT.

CDR3 sequence reads: CASQSQPQHF. CDR3 sequence (DNA): TGTGCCAGCCAGAGTCAGCCCCAGCATTTT. The chain recombines TRBV6-2 or TRBV6-3 with TRBJ1-5; no reliable D call. The germline V gene has CDR1 MNHEY and CDR2 SVGEGT. The CDR3 covers 10 residues. V shed 8 bases and J shed 6 bases, with 5 bases lying between them.

This clonotype turned up a few times. The chain is built from TRBV7-2 and TRBJ2-3; TRBD1 matches at 9 bases. The V gene's germline CDR1 is SGHTA and CDR2 FQGNSA. CDR3 length: 16 amino acids. V gave up 5 bases and J gave up 4 bases; unmatched junction bases: 10. CDR3 DNA: TGTGCCAGCAGCCCACCCGGGACAGGGAGCTCAGATACGCAGTATTTT. It is translated as CASSPPGTGSSDTQYF. Complete variable domain (other parts from reference TRBV7-2 and TRBJ2-3): GAGVSQSPSNKVTEKGKDVELRCDPISGHTALYWYRQSLGQGLEFLIYFQGNSAPDKSGLPSDRFSAERTGGSVSTLTIQRTQQEDSAVYLCASSPPGTGSSDTQYFGPGTRLTVL.

The CDR3: CASRERLAGPYEQYF. CDR3 nucleotide sequence: TGTGCCAGCAGGGAAAGACTAGCGGGCCCCTACGAGCAGTACTTC. J is TRBJ2-7 and V is TRBV27, with 10 bases aligning to TRBD2. This CDR3 contains 15 residues. Trimming at V came to 6 bases and at J to 2 bases, leaving 7 bases not matched to a gene. Germline CDR1 MNHEY, CDR2 SMNVEV (reference sequence).

The V and J genes are TRBV7-1 and TRBJ1-4; TRBD1 might be the D (5 bases). TRBV7-1 is sorted into the ORF group, with uncertain function. The CDR3 runs 14 residues. Trimming took off 5 bases at V and 6 bases at J, with 13 bases between the two ends. The CDR3 reads CASSTGTPYEKLFF. The CDR3, as DNA: TGTGCCAGCAGCACCGGGACGCCCTATGAAAAACTGTTTTTT.